This T cell receptor (beta chain) stems from a study of cytomegalovirus exposure and HLA in healthy donors. PCR was performed using 60 Vbeta and 13 Jbeta primers. The method was immunoSEQ multiplex PCR; TCRdb's version includes in-frame clones alone and lacks a portion of them. The repertoire holds 130,000 to 150,000 clones, with about 82% as singletons. The germline CDR1 and CDR2 sequences are SGDLS and YYNGEE. This CDR3 is 15 amino acids long. Trimming left V 1 base short and J 11 bases short, with 21 bases between. Sequenced sample: PBMCs. The clonotype originates from a man aged 25 to 45 in good health and CMV-seronegative. The chain couples TRBV9 to TRBJ1-1; the D gene is possibly TRBD1 (5 bases). CDR3 residues: CASSVWSGGAERAFF. In DNA form, the CDR3 reads TGTGCCAGCAGCGTATGGTCAGGAGGGGCCGAGCGCGCTTTCTTT. The full variable domain, completed using reference TRBV9 and TRBJ1-1, is DSGVTQTPKHLITATGQRVTLRCSPRSGDLSVYWYQQSLDQGLQFLIQYYNGEERAKGNILERFSAQQFPDLHSELNLSSLELGDSALYFCASSVWSGGAERAFFGQGTRLTVV.